The source of this T cell receptor (beta chain) is a study of T cell responses to AZD1222 COVID-19 vaccine. General study findings and limits: Spike-wide vaccine-associated CD4 TCRs dominated at 160-218 and 743-854.

On this clone: Its antigen is undetermined.

The V gene lost 0 bases and the J gene lost 5 bases, with 14 bases spanning the gap. Germline V gene sequence: CDR1 SGDLS, CDR2 YYNGEE. This CDR3 has 16 amino acids. Using immunoSEQ multiplex PCR, the repertoire was profiled, and TCRdb retains in-frame clones only, with some absent. The sample carries around 120,000 clones, more than 85% recorded once. The rearrangement joins TRBV9 to TRBJ2-2, with D possibly called TRBD1 or TRBD2 (6 bases each). The material was peripheral blood, obtained on day 0 of AZD1222 vaccination. This sequence was found in an adult in good health. The CDR3 region has the DNA TGTGCCAGCAGCGTAGGGTTCGGGGGCTGGACCGGGGAGCTGTTTTTT. Its protein product is CASSVGFGGWTGELFF.